This T cell receptor (beta chain) was obtained from a study of blood T cell repertoires in COVID-19. Overall study: In each case, the material was cDNA or gDNA derived from T cells, B-cell-depleted T cells, or PBMCs.

Data came from immunoSEQ multiplex PCR; TCRdb stores just in-frame clones and leaves some out. Among a few hundred thousand clones listed, under 90% were seen once. Trimming cost V 3 bases and J 3 bases, with 11 bases left between them. Germline lookup yields CDR1 KGHSH and CDR2 LQKENI. The CDR3 sequence is 14 residues long. Sequenced: peripheral blood. The J gene is TRBJ1-1, the V gene TRBV18; a possible D gene is TRBD1 (5 bases). The sequence came from a woman aged 25 to 39 with COVID-19, enrolled during active disease. The CDR3 DNA sequence: TGTGCCAGCTCACCGGAAGGCAGGGACACTGAAGCTTTCTTT. Its translation: CASSPEGRDTEAFF.